The 16 T cell receptor beta chains below all came from one sample that was sequenced in a study of T cells in women clearing cervical HPV infection. The data were produced by immunoSEQ multiplex PCR, yet TCRdb's version contains in-frame clones alone and is incomplete. Across about 37,000 clones, the top ten clones capture approximately 1.5% of the sample. The sequenced material came from blood buffy coat. The receptors were sampled from a woman aged 18-69 years with a cervical HPV16 infection that either progressed to CIN3+ or cleared (not recorded which).

As to this clone: The sequence runs out 3 residues before the end of the CDR3; the remainder is reconstructed from the germline J gene. V and J are TRBV30 and TRBJ2-2; D assignment may be TRBD1 or TRBD2 (5 bases each). V dropped 1 base and J dropped 6 bases, with 15 bases sitting between them. Looked up from germline, CDR1 is GTSNPN and CDR2 is SVGIG (reference sequence). This CDR3 spans 15 amino acids. CDR3 in amino acids: CAWSGEGRVPGELFF. Incomplete CDR3 DNA: TGTGCCTGGAGTGGTGAGGGCAGGGTGCCCGGGGAG.

Notes on this clone: Read sequence stops 3 residues before the CDR3 end, and the germline J gene provides the missing end. This rearrangement joins TRBV18 to TRBJ2-3; 7 bases fit TRBD1. Trimming cost V 2 bases and J 2 bases; bases outside gene matches: 4. This CDR3 region has 15 residues. Per germline, CDR1 KGHSH and CDR2 LQKENI. The CDR3 bases that were read are TGTGCCAGCTCACCAAGACAGGGTTCCACAGATACG. It codes for CASSPRQGSTDT. In full, the CDR3 is CASSPRQGSTDTQYF.

Turning to this clone: The CDR3 goes on 3 residues after the read ends, and that part is filled in from the germline J gene. The chain combines TRBV6-1 with TRBJ1-2; D is perhaps TRBD1 (6 bases). V was clipped by 2 bases and J by 2 bases, with 6 bases between them. Germline-derived CDR1 and CDR2 are MNHNS and SASEGT. CDR3 length equals 13 residues. CDR3 amino acids: CASSEQGNYGYTF. CDR3 DNA, as far as it was read: TGTGCCAGCAGTGAACAGGGGAACTATGGC.

Comments on this clone: The sequence runs out 3 residues before the end of the CDR3; the remainder is reconstructed from the germline J gene. The chain recombines TRBV7-8 with TRBJ1-2; D gene unclear. V gave up 1 base and J gave up 4 bases, with 10 bases separating them. The CDR3 covers 14 residues. CDR1 is SGHVS, CDR2 FQNEAQ, per germline. The CDR3 sequence: CASSLGATSYGYTF. Incomplete CDR3 DNA: TGTGCCAGCAGCTTAGGGGCAACCAGCTATGGC.

In the case of this clone: The DNA ends 3 residues before the CDR3 does, and the rest of the CDR3 is filled in from the germline J gene. The chain employs TRBV5-1 and TRBJ2-1; D call uncertain. Germline CDR1 SGHRS, CDR2 YFSETQ. Trimming removed 0 bases at V and 3 bases at J, with 10 bases between. The CDR3 extends over 15 amino acids. CDR3 DNA (partial): TGCGCCAGCAGCTTGGAAGGCAGTAACTACAATGAG. Its protein product is CASSLEGSNYNE. The full CDR3 protein reads CASSLEGSNYNEQFF.

A note on this clone: The missing CDR3 end, 3 residues past where the read stops, is filled in from the germline J gene. V usage is TRBV10-3 and J usage is TRBJ2-7, with a tentative D call TRBD1 (6 bases). The V end lost 0 bases, the J end lost 3 bases, and 9 bases lay between the germline ends. The CDR3 is 14 residues long. CDR1 ENHRY and CDR2 SYGVKD come from the germline V gene. The CDR3 is CAISESHRVYEQYF. The CDR3 DNA, read in part, is TGTGCCATCAGTGAGTCCCACAGGGTCTACGAG.

As to this clone: The observed sequence ends 3 residues before the CDR3 terminus, with the missing tail filled in from the germline J gene. The chain carries TRBV18 and TRBJ2-3; 7 bases are a match to TRBD1. Germline-derived CDR1 and CDR2 are KGHSH and LQKENI. The CDR3 covers 13 residues. The covered CDR3 bases are TGTGCCAGCTCCCCTGATCCGGGACAGCCG. Residues: CASSPDPGQP. The CDR3 reads in full as CASSPDPGQPQYF.

As concerns this clone: The DNA ends 3 residues before the CDR3 does, and the rest of the CDR3 is filled in from the germline J gene. The genes are TRBV5-1 and TRBJ2-1; 16 bases match TRBD2. The germline gives CDR1 SGHRS, CDR2 YFSETQ. This CDR3 contains 16 residues. The junction had 7 bases not matched to a gene; V was cut back by 4 bases and J by 9 bases. This CDR3 is CASSLPGTSGGGEQFF. The CDR3 bases that were read are TGCGCCAGCAGCCTGCCCGGGACTAGCGGGGGGGGTGAG.

A remark on this clone: The CDR3 is cut off 3 residues early in the read; its end comes from the germline J gene. The chain joins TRBV7-9 to TRBJ2-2, with D possibly matching TRBD1 (5 bases). This CDR3 spans 15 amino acids. CDR1 and CDR2 (germline): SEHNR, FQNEAQ (reference sequence). CDR3 residues: CASSPLGSGANVLFF. The CDR3 bases that were read are TGTGCCAGCAGCCCCCTAGGGTCTGGGGCCAACGTG.

On this clone itself: The read terminates 3 residues before the CDR3 end, so the remaining end is supplied by the germline J gene. The chain recombines TRBV18 with TRBJ1-2; possible D gene TRBD1, 5 bases. The CDR3 totals 15 residues. Germline CDR1 and CDR2: KGHSH and LQKENI. Trimming cost V 2 bases and J 2 bases, with 12 bases left between them. CDR3 region: CASSPGGGSNYGYTF. CDR3 DNA (partial): TGTGCCAGCTCACCAGGGGGGGGTAGCAACTATGGC.

Concerning this clone: With the read ending 3 residues before the CDR3 end, the germline J gene is used to fill in that end. The rearrangement uses TRBV5-1 and TRBJ2-5; D unclear. V was pared by 0 bases and J by 5 bases, with 8 bases between. Germline assignment: CDR1 SGHRS and CDR2 YFSETQ. CDR3 length: 13 amino acids. The DNA read from the CDR3 is TGCGCCAGCAGCTTGGGGCAAGGGGAGACC. It encodes CASSLGQGET. The full CDR3 is CASSLGQGETQYF.

In regard to this clone: Read data end 3 residues before the CDR3 end; the end is taken from the germline J gene. The chain is built from TRBV7-9 and TRBJ2-7; 7 nucleotides align to TRBD1. Germline V CDR1 and CDR2: SEHNR, FQNEAQ (reference sequence). The V gene end was trimmed by 4 bases and the J gene end by 2 bases; junction bases not matched to a gene: 5. There are 14 residues in the CDR3. Here the CDR3 reads CASSSTGNTYEQYF. The CDR3 DNA, read in part, is TGTGCCAGCAGCTCGACAGGGAACACCTACGAG.

With regard to this clone: The CDR3 end falls 3 residues outside the read, so it is completed with the germline J gene. The chain combines TRBV2 with TRBJ2-3; 9 bases align to TRBD1. V lost 6 bases, J lost 5 bases, and 9 bases stayed unmatched. Germline CDR1 and CDR2: SNHLY and FYNNEI. The CDR3 has 15 residues. CDR3 loop: CASRTGTGTQDTQYF. Incomplete CDR3 DNA: TGTGCCAGCAGAACCGGGACAGGGACTCAAGATACG. Filled out from reference TRBV2 and TRBJ2-3, the complete variable domain reads EPEVTQTPSHQVTQMGQEVILRCVPISNHLYFYWYRQILGQKVEFLVSFYNNEISEKSEIFDDQFSVERPDGSNFTLKIRSTKLEDSAMYFCASRTGTGTQDTQYFGPGTRLTVL.

This clone is deemed medium-sized by its frequency. The missing CDR3 end, 3 residues past where the read stops, is filled in from the germline J gene. This rearrangement joins TRBV29-1 to TRBJ1-1; D is unclear. The CDR3 covers 13 residues. Germline CDR1 reads SQVTM; CDR2 reads ANQGSEA. V shed 3 bases and J shed 4 bases, with 12 bases lying between them. The DNA read from the CDR3 is TGCAGCGTTGAGGGCAGTGCCCGCACTGAA. This sequence encodes CSVEGSARTE. The CDR3 in full is CSVEGSARTEAFF.

The part of the CDR3 DNA that was read is TGCAGTGCTAGAGATCCCGACAGGGCCCAAGAGACG. This translates into CSARDPDRAQET. The whole CDR3 protein is CSARDPDRAQETQYF. The chain is built from TRBV20-1 and TRBJ2-3; 7 nucleotides agree with TRBD1. Read coverage stops 3 residues before the CDR3 terminus; the germline J gene supplies the remainder. Germline values: CDR1 DFQATT, CDR2 SNEGSKA (reference sequence). This CDR3 is 15 amino acids long.

The sequenced part of the CDR3 DNA is TGTGCCAGCAGTTACTTAGGGTTACCGAATCAGCCC. Protein sequence: CASSYLGLPNQP. The full CDR3 sequence reads CASSYLGLPNQPQHF. The chain recombines TRBV6-2 or TRBV6-3 with TRBJ1-5; D is unresolved. The CDR3 end falls 3 residues outside the read, so it is completed with the germline J gene. Germline CDR1 is MNHEY and CDR2 is SVGEGT. The length of the CDR3 is 15 residues. V was cut by 1 base and J by 4 bases, with 11 bases left in between.